These 24 T cell receptor beta chains originate from one sample sequenced in a study of cytomegalovirus exposure and HLA in healthy donors. The data were produced by immunoSEQ multiplex PCR, yet TCRdb's version contains in-frame clones alone and is incomplete. This table has 100,000 to 150,000 clones, roughly nine tenths appearing once. The sequenced material came from PBMCs. The source is a woman between 18 and 30 years old in good health and CMV-seronegative.

CDR3 DNA: TGTGCCAGCAGAATGGGGGCAGGGGGCTCCTACGAGCAGTACTTC. Residues: CASRMGAGGSYEQYF. The chain uses TRBV6-5 and TRBJ2-7, with TRBD1 matching over 7 bases. The CDR3 is 15 amino acids. The trim removed 6 bases at V and 0 bases at J, leaving 8 bases unmatched. CDR1 MNHEY and CDR2 SVGAGI come from the germline V gene.

This chain connects TRBV6-1 to TRBJ2-1; a possible D gene is TRBD1 (6 bases). V dropped 4 bases and J dropped 4 bases, with 14 bases sitting between them. Per germline, CDR1 MNHNS and CDR2 SASEGT. This CDR3 region has 15 residues. The CDR3: CASSVTRDIYNEQFF. Written as DNA, the CDR3 is TGTGCCAGCAGTGTTACACGGGACATTTACAATGAGCAGTTCTTC.

The gene calls are TRBV15 and TRBJ2-2, with 10 bases that match TRBD1. The CDR3 is made up of 15 amino acids. From germline, CDR1 is LNHNV and CDR2 YYDKDF (reference sequence). V dropped 4 bases and J dropped 7; count of bases not matched to a gene: 6. The CDR3 coding sequence is TGTGCCACCAGCAAAGGACAGGGGGAGGGCGGGGAGCTGTTTTTT. Translated: CATSKGQGEGGELFF.

This clone was detected a few times. This rearrangement joins TRBV5-1 to TRBJ2-7; 11 bases fit TRBD2. CDR3 size: 15 residues. V trimming: 2 bases; J trimming: 6 bases; junction bases outside the gene matches: 7. The germline V gene encodes CDR1 SGHRS and CDR2 YFSETQ. CDR3 DNA: TGCGCCAGCAGCTTACTGACTAGCGGGAACGGCGAGCAGTACTTC. Translated: CASSLLTSGNGEQYF. The entire variable domain, with the rest obtained from reference TRBV5-1 and TRBJ2-7, is as follows: KAGVTQTPRYLIKTRGQQVTLSCSPISGHRSVSWYQQTPGQGLQFLFEYFSETQRNKGNFPGRFSGRQFSNSRSEMNVSTLELGDSALYLCASSLLTSGNGEQYFGPGTRLTVT.

In this sample, this clone turned up once. The chain uses TRBV19 and TRBJ2-2, with 11 nucleotides matching TRBD2. V lost 5 bases, J lost 5 bases, and 16 bases stayed unmatched. The CDR3 spans 19 residues. Germline CDR1 reads LNHDA; CDR2 reads SQIVND (reference sequence). CDR3 sequence reads: CASSPRRMLAGGRTGELFF. The DNA for the CDR3 is TGTGCCAGTAGTCCCCGGCGCATGCTAGCGGGAGGTCGAACCGGGGAGCTGTTTTTT.

The V call is TRBV2, the J call TRBJ2-3; 12 nucleotides agree with TRBD2. Germline trimming cut 8 bases from V and 1 base from J; bases unmatched to any gene: 1. CDR3 length: 14 residues. In germline, CDR1 is SNHLY, CDR2 FYNNEI. The CDR3 reads CASASGRGTDTQYF. Here the CDR3 DNA reads TGTGCCAGCGCTAGCGGGAGGGGCACAGATACGCAGTATTTT.

J is TRBJ2-6 and V is TRBV5-1, with 8 bases identical to TRBD1. The germline gives CDR1 SGHRS, CDR2 YFSETQ. With V trimmed by 3 bases and J by 0 bases, 8 bases remained unmatched. The CDR3 is 18 amino acids. CDR3 in amino acids: CASSSTGTGLSGANVLTF. The CDR3 nucleotides are TGCGCCAGCAGCTCCACTGGGACAGGCCTCTCTGGGGCCAACGTCCTGACTTTC.

V usage is TRBV5-6 and J usage is TRBJ2-1, with TRBD2 matching 7 bases. The CDR3 sequence is 16 residues long. Germline assignment: CDR1 SGHDT and CDR2 YYEEEE. J was trimmed by 5 bases and V by 0 bases; bases with no gene match: 8. CDR3 nucleotides: TGTGCCAGCAGCTTGGGGCTAGCGGATACTCACAATGAGCAGTTCTTC. It is translated as CASSLGLADTHNEQFF.

DNA for the CDR3: TGTGCCAGCAGCCTGACAGGGGACGGCTACACCTTC. Translation gives CASSLTGDGYTF. This rearrangement joins TRBV9 to TRBJ1-2; 8 bases match TRBD1. This CDR3 contains 12 residues. CDR1 is SGDLS and CDR2 is YYNGEE in the germline V gene. The J segment lost 8 bases and the V segment lost 4 bases, leaving 4 bases of the junction unmatched.

V is TRBV5-1 and J is TRBJ2-1; 7 nucleotides match TRBD2. The CDR3 has 13 amino acids. After removal of 3 bases from V and 9 bases from J, the junction contained 6 bases not matched to a gene. CDR1 SGHRS and CDR2 YFSETQ come from the germline V gene. CDR3 DNA: TGCGCCAGCAGCTCGGGGGAGGGACCTGAGCAGTTCTTC. This encodes CASSSGEGPEQFF.

This sequence joins TRBV5-1 and TRBJ1-4; 9 nucleotides align to TRBD1. Germline values: CDR1 SGHRS, CDR2 YFSETQ. J lost 8 bases, V lost 4 bases, and 15 bases had no gene match. This CDR3 has 17 amino acids. CDR3 loop: CASSRDRARQVREKLFF. CDR3 coding DNA: TGCGCCAGCAGCCGGGACAGGGCCAGGCAGGTAAGAGAAAAACTGTTTTTT.

The chain employs TRBV29-1 and TRBJ1-1, with a tentative D call TRBD1 (6 bases). The germline CDR1 and CDR2 sequences are SQVTM and ANQGSEA. There are 15 residues in the CDR3. The V gene lost 7 bases and the J gene lost 3 bases, with 21 bases spanning the gap. The CDR3 bases are TGCAGCGCCCAGAATAGACAGGTGCGATACACTGAAGCTTTCTTT. Amino acids: CSAQNRQVRYTEAFF.

V usage is TRBV29-1 and J usage is TRBJ2-3, with D possibly being TRBD2 (6 bases). The germline V gene has CDR1 SQVTM and CDR2 ANQGSEA. V was clipped by 8 bases and J by 4 bases, with 19 bases between them. CDR3 length: 14 amino acids. The CDR3 loop reads CSSKTSNFSDTQYF. CDR3 nucleotides: TGCAGCTCTAAGACTAGTAACTTTTCAGATACGCAGTATTTT.

This clone was observed a single time. The chain employs TRBV5-4 and TRBJ1-2; 10 bases are a match to TRBD1. This CDR3 has 12 amino acids. V lost 7 bases to trimming and J lost 5 bases; unmatched junction nucleotides: 2. In germline, CDR1 is SGHNT, CDR2 YYREEE (reference sequence). This chain's CDR3 is CASRDRGYGYTF. CDR3 DNA sequence: TGTGCCAGCCGGGACAGGGGATATGGCTACACCTTC.

V usage is TRBV15 and J usage is TRBJ2-7; 10 positions match TRBD1. The germline V gene has CDR1 LNHNV and CDR2 YYDKDF (reference sequence). The V gene end was trimmed by 0 bases and the J gene end by 12 bases; junction bases not matched to a gene: 11. The CDR3 is 15 residues long. CDR3 bases: TGTGCCACCAGCAGAGATCTAGGGACAGGGGCCACTCGGTACTTC. This encodes CATSRDLGTGATRYF. Full variable domain (missing parts from reference TRBV15 and TRBJ2-7): DAMVIQNPRYQVTQFGKPVTLSCSQTLNHNVMYWYQQKSSQAPKLLFHYYDKDFNNEADTPDNFQSRRPNTSFCFLDIRSPGLGDTAMYLCATSRDLGTGATRYFGPGTRLTVT.

This clone is a singleton in its sample. This chain connects TRBV28 to TRBJ2-7, with TRBD1 identical over 9 bases. The CDR3 extends over 15 amino acids. Germline assignment: CDR1 MDHEN and CDR2 SYDVKM. The V gene end was trimmed by 3 bases and the J gene end by 2 bases; junction bases not matched to a gene: 5. The CDR3 nucleotides read TGTGCCAGCAGTTTGACAGGGGGATCGGCCTACGAGCAGTACTTC. Residues: CASSLTGGSAYEQYF.

The chain has TRBV28 and TRBJ1-3; possibly TRBD1 for D (6 bases). Germline lookup yields CDR1 MDHEN and CDR2 SYDVKM. V shed 4 bases and J shed 2 bases, with 15 bases lying between them. The CDR3 runs 16 residues. Written as DNA, the CDR3 is TGTGCCAGCAGTTCATACGCAGGGGCGACTGGAAACACCATATATTTT. Amino acid sequence: CASSSYAGATGNTIYF.

The sample holds one count of this clone. V is TRBV5-1 and J is TRBJ2-3; 12 bases line up with TRBD1. This CDR3 has 15 amino acids. Germline trimming cut 0 bases from V and 4 bases from J; bases unmatched to any gene: 0. Germline V gene lookup returns CDR1 SGHRS and CDR2 YFSETQ. The CDR3 DNA reads as TGCGCCAGCAGCTTGGGGGACAGGGGGCCAGATACGCAGTATTTT. Its protein is CASSLGDRGPDTQYF.

The rearrangement joins TRBV5-1 to TRBJ1-4; TRBD1 matches at 9 bases. With V trimmed by 0 bases and J by 0 bases, 6 bases remained unmatched. Germline CDR1 and CDR2: SGHRS and YFSETQ. This CDR3 has 18 residues. CDR3 bases: TGCGCCAGCAGCTTGGGAGGGACAGGGACGACAACTAATGAAAAACTGTTTTTT. Translated, it gives CASSLGGTGTTTNEKLFF. Supplemented by reference TRBV5-1 and TRBJ1-4, the full variable domain reads KAGVTQTPRYLIKTRGQQVTLSCSPISGHRSVSWYQQTPGQGLQFLFEYFSETQRNKGNFPGRFSGRQFSNSRSEMNVSTLELGDSALYLCASSLGGTGTTTNEKLFFGSGTQLSVL.

The genes are TRBV30 and TRBJ1-2, with a tentative D call TRBD1 (6 bases). Germline loops: CDR1 GTSNPN, CDR2 SVGIG (reference sequence). V was shortened by 7 bases and J by 4 bases, with 19 bases between the two germline ends. The CDR3 is made up of 14 amino acids. The CDR3 loop reads CALLGQGHPYGYTF. The CDR3 nucleotides are TGTGCCTTGCTGGGGCAGGGGCACCCCTATGGCTACACCTTC. Full variable domain (remainder filled in from reference TRBV30 and TRBJ1-2): SQTIHQWPATLVQPVGSPLSLECTVEGTSNPNLYWYRQAAGRGLQLLFYSVGIGQISSEVPQNLSASRPQDRQFILSSKKLLLSDSGFYLCALLGQGHPYGYTFGSGTRLTVV.

This clone is a singleton in its sample. Here the CDR3 DNA reads TGTGCCAGCAGCTTATCGGACAGGGGAAACTATGGCTACACCTTC. Its protein product is CASSLSDRGNYGYTF. V and J are TRBV7-9 and TRBJ1-2, with 9 bases matching TRBD1. Germline-derived CDR1 and CDR2 are SEHNR and FQNEAQ (reference sequence). The junction had 3 bases not matched to a gene; V was cut back by 2 bases and J by 2 bases. The CDR3 contains 15 residues.

CDR3 bases: TGTGCCAGCAGTCCCTCCGGGACAGGGCACGAGCAGTACTTC. Protein product: CASSPSGTGHEQYF. The genes are TRBV6-5 and TRBJ2-7, with TRBD1 matching 9 bases. Germline CDR1 and CDR2: MNHEY and SVGAGI. The CDR3 length is 14 residues. The junction had 7 bases not matched to a gene; V was cut back by 5 bases and J by 5 bases.

The chain joins TRBV27 to TRBJ2-3, with 8 bases lining up with TRBD2. The CDR3 sequence is 22 residues long. Germline loops: CDR1 MNHEY, CDR2 SMNVEV (reference sequence). V trimming: 5 bases; J trimming: 3 bases; junction bases outside the gene matches: 28. DNA of the CDR3: TGTGCCAGCAGTCTTTTCTGGACTGGGAGCGGGAGAGGGGCAGTGAGTACAGATACGCAGTATTTT. It is translated as CASSLFWTGSGRGAVSTDTQYF.

The CDR3 DNA reads as TGTGCCAGCAGCCCCTGGACAGGGGGCAGGGGTGAGCAGTTCTTC. This codes for CASSPWTGGRGEQFF. This chain joins TRBV13 and TRBJ2-1, with TRBD1 identical over 11 bases. The CDR3 has 15 residues. Germline V gene data show CDR1 as PRHDT and CDR2 as FYEKMQ (reference sequence). Trimming cost V 5 bases and J 9 bases; bases outside gene matches: 9.